One sample yielded the 16 T cell receptor beta chains listed below, sequenced in a study of blood T cell repertoires in COVID-19. Clones were read by immunoSEQ multiplex PCR, and TCRdb kept only the in-frame ones, dropping some. The sample lists approximately 290,000 clones; 70% to 90% were seen once. Sequencing was performed on PBMCs or T cells enriched from blood (not recorded which). The receptors stem from a woman younger than 45 who had recovered from COVID-19.

This rearrangement joins TRBV4-1 to TRBJ2-6, with D perhaps matching TRBD1 (5 bases). The CDR3 spans 15 residues. Trimming removed 5 bases from V and 1 base from J, with 9 bases in between. Germline V gives CDR1 MGHRA, CDR2 YSYEKL. The CDR3 DNA sequence: TGCGCCAGCAGCTCATCAGGGTCTGGGGCCAACGTCCTGACTTTC. Encoded protein: CASSSSGSGANVLTF.

J is TRBJ1-5 and V is TRBV28; D not resolved. This CDR3 contains 14 residues. Germline CDR1 and CDR2: MDHEN and SYDVKM. Trimming cost V 3 bases and J 4 bases, with 10 bases left between them. CDR3 DNA sequence: TGTGCCAGCAGTTTTGAACACAAAAATCAGCCCCAGCATTTT. Amino acid sequence: CASSFEHKNQPQHF. Full variable domain (remainder filled in from reference TRBV28 and TRBJ1-5): DVKVTQSSRYLVKRTGEKVFLECVQDMDHENMFWYRQDPGLGLRLIYFSYDVKMKEKGDIPEGYSVSREKKERFSLILESASTNQTSMYLCASSFEHKNQPQHFGDGTRLSIL.

The chain joins TRBV11-2 to TRBJ2-7, with 10 bases matching TRBD1. Germline CDR1 and CDR2: SGHAT and FQNNGV. The CDR3 covers 15 residues. With 4 bases clipped from V and 6 bases from J, the junction kept 9 bases outside the gene matches. This CDR3 is CASSSIRDRGAEQYF. CDR3 nucleotides: TGTGCCAGCAGCTCAATCAGGGACAGGGGAGCCGAGCAGTACTTC.

The rearrangement joins TRBV6-1 to TRBJ2-1; TRBD2 agrees at 7 bases. The CDR3 contains 20 residues. The trim removed 1 base at V and 2 bases at J, leaving 17 bases unmatched. Germline loops: CDR1 MNHNS, CDR2 SASEGT. Here the CDR3 DNA reads TGTGCCAGCAGTGAAGTAACCCGACTTAGCCAAAGCGGGACCTACAATGAGCAGTTCTTC. It translates to CASSEVTRLSQSGTYNEQFF.

This clone was counted only a few times. The gene calls are TRBV24-1 and TRBJ2-5; D is undetermined. CDR1 and CDR2 from the germline V gene are KGHDR and SFDVKD. CDR3 length: 17 amino acids. V gave up 2 bases and J gave up 4 bases, with 19 bases separating them. CDR3 bases: TGTGCCACCAGTGATTCTTCACCGAGGCGACCAAGAGAGACCCAGTACTTC. It translates to CATSDSSPRRPRETQYF.

The CDR3: CASSMARANQPQHF. The CDR3 DNA follows: TGTGCCAGTAGTATGGCGAGGGCAAACCAGCCCCAGCATTTT. The gene calls are TRBV19 and TRBJ1-5; the D is unclear. Trimming stripped 3 bases from V and 7 bases from J, with 13 bases between. This CDR3 is built from 14 residues. From germline, CDR1 is LNHDA and CDR2 SQIVND (reference sequence).

DNA of the CDR3: TGTGCCAGCAGCCCCACAGGGGATGACGGCTATGGCTACACCTTC. Protein sequence: CASSPTGDDGYGYTF. The chain is built from TRBV9 and TRBJ1-2, with TRBD1 matching 7 bases. CDR1 and CDR2 (germline): SGDLS, YYNGEE. CDR3 length: 15 amino acids. The V gene end was trimmed by 4 bases and the J gene end by 4 bases; junction bases not matched to a gene: 10.

In its sample, this clone was seen a few times. The chain combines TRBV19 with TRBJ2-2; D is unclear. Germline V lookup: CDR1 LNHDA, CDR2 SQIVND (reference sequence). Trimming cost V 5 bases and J 1 base, with 8 bases left between them. The CDR3 is 14 residues long. The DNA of the CDR3 is TGTGCCAGTAGTTACGCGGTGAACACCGGGGAGCTGTTTTTT. It codes for CASSYAVNTGELFF.

This clone turned up a few times. V gene TRBV20-1 combines with J gene TRBJ1-1; 8 bases are a match to TRBD1. V shed 6 bases and J 4 bases; nucleotides not matched to a gene: 10. This CDR3 spans 14 amino acids. From germline, CDR1 is DFQATT and CDR2 SNEGSKA (reference sequence). The CDR3 nucleotides read TGCAGTGCCAGTCCCGGGACAGGTATCACTGAAGCTTTCTTT. It encodes CSASPGTGITEAFF.

This clone was seen just once. This sequence joins TRBV12-5 and TRBJ2-3; 7 nucleotides align to TRBD2. The V segment lost 5 bases and the J segment 2 bases; nucleotides outside the gene matches: 7. The CDR3 length is 15 residues. From germline, CDR1 is LGHNT and CDR2 FRNRAP. The CDR3 here is CASGTPTSDTDTQYF. For the CDR3, the DNA is TGTGCTAGTGGTACTCCCACTAGCGACACAGATACGCAGTATTTT. The complete variable domain, with remaining parts taken from reference TRBV12-5 and TRBJ2-3, reads DARVTQTPRHKVTEMGQEVTMRCQPILGHNTVFWYRQTMMQGLELLAYFRNRAPLDDSGMPKDRFSAEMPDATLATLKIQPSEPRDSAVYFCASGTPTSDTDTQYFGPGTRLTVL.

The J gene is TRBJ1-6, the V gene TRBV5-5; D is perhaps TRBD1 (6 bases). Germline values: CDR1 SGHKS, CDR2 YYEKEE (reference sequence). The CDR3 contains 15 residues. The V end was cut by 2 bases, the J end by 7 bases, with 13 bases between. CDR3 protein: CASSFFDRQNSPLHF. The CDR3 region has the DNA TGTGCCAGCAGCTTCTTCGACAGGCAGAATTCACCCCTCCACTTT.

This chain connects TRBV7-9 to TRBJ1-1, with D perhaps matching TRBD1 (5 bases). Germline CDR1 SEHNR, CDR2 FQNEAQ (reference sequence). Trimming pared 7 bases from V and 6 bases from J, leaving 18 bases between. CDR3 length: 14 amino acids. DNA for the CDR3: TGTGCCAGCACCCTTACCGACAGTGGCGCTGAAGCTTTCTTT. Protein: CASTLTDSGAEAFF. Using reference TRBV7-9 and TRBJ1-1 for the parts outside the CDR3, the full variable domain is DTGVSQNPRHKITKRGQNVTFRCDPISEHNRLYWYRQTLGQGPEFLTYFQNEAQLEKSRLLSDRFSAERPKGSFSTLEIQRTEQGDSAMYLCASTLTDSGAEAFFGQGTRLTVV.

This chain uses TRBV30 with TRBJ1-3; a possible D gene is TRBD1 (5 bases). Between the trimmed V and J ends, which lost 6 bases and 0 bases, there was a span of 9 bases. The CDR3 loop spans 13 amino acids. The germline CDR1 and CDR2 sequences are GTSNPN and SVGIG (reference sequence). The CDR3 protein is CACGGSSGNTIYF. CDR3 nucleotide sequence: TGTGCCTGCGGGGGGTCCTCTGGAAACACCATATATTTT.

This rearrangement joins TRBV27 to TRBJ2-1; weak D call: TRBD2 (6 bases). The germline CDR1 and CDR2 sequences are MNHEY and SMNVEV (reference sequence). Deletions cut 6 bases from V and 3 bases from J, with 15 bases between. This CDR3 has 15 residues. The CDR3, as DNA: TGTGCCAGCAGAAAAGGCCAGCGGGTCTACAATGAGCAGTTCTTC. Translating it yields CASRKGQRVYNEQFF.

The chain recombines TRBV5-6 with TRBJ2-1; 8 nucleotides match TRBD1. CDR1 is SGHDT and CDR2 is YYEEEE in the germline V gene. CDR3 length equals 16 residues. V lost 0 bases to trimming and J lost 2 bases; unmatched junction nucleotides: 4. This CDR3 reads CASSLGDRMTYNEQFF. The CDR3 nucleotides read TGTGCCAGCAGCTTGGGGGACAGGATGACCTACAATGAGCAGTTCTTC.

The J gene is TRBJ1-2, the V gene TRBV15; D remains ambiguous. Germline V gene sequence: CDR1 LNHNV, CDR2 YYDKDF (reference sequence). The CDR3 is 16 amino acids. V shed 0 bases and J shed 8 bases, with 19 bases lying between them. This CDR3 reads CATSRDREVGFRGYTF. Here the CDR3 DNA reads TGTGCCACCAGCAGAGATCGGGAAGTAGGGTTTCGGGGCTACACCTTC.